These T cell receptor beta chains were read from a single sample in a study of T cell clones after liver transplantation. The protocol was immunoSEQ multiplex PCR, while the TCRdb copy is restricted to in-frame clones and leaves out a portion. The table includes roughly 70,000 clones, 80% detected once. Sequencing was performed on CD4+ T cells from blood, taken before liver transplant. These receptors all stem from a human donor who received a liver transplant. CDR3s include the opening cysteine and the closing phenylalanine or tryptophan. D genes are given only for firm matches. Only part of the rows carry a size: once, few, many, or a class if the clone is expanded.

j_gene	d_gene	abundance	v_gene	CDR3nt	CDR3aa
TRBJ1-5	.	.	TRBV19	TGTGCCAGTAGTATAGCCAGGGGCAATCAGCCCCAGCATTTT	CASSIARGNQPQHF
TRBJ2-7	TRBD2	once	TRBV19	TGTGCCAGTAGTTTCTCGGGAGGATCCTACGAGCAGTACTTC	CASSFSGGSYEQYF
TRBJ2-1	TRBD2	.	TRBV6-5	TGTGCCAGCAGAACAGTGGGGGGGGGTAGCAATGAGCAGTTCTTC	CASRTVGGGSNEQFF
TRBJ1-1	.	.	TRBV4-1	TGCGCCAGCAGGGGATGGGAGAACACTGAAGCTTTCTTT	CASRGWENTEAFF
TRBJ2-5	.	.	TRBV20-1	TGCAGTGGACGAAAACAAGAGACCCAGTACTTC	CSGRKQETQYF
TRBJ1-5	.	.	TRBV2	TGTGCCACCGATGAGTGGGGCAATCAGCCCCAGCATTTT	CATDEWGNQPQHF
TRBJ1-2	TRBD1	.	TRBV27	TGTGCCAGCAGAGGGGGCGCCTATGGCTACACCTTC	CASRGGAYGYTF
TRBJ2-3	TRBD2	.	TRBV6-6	TGTGCCAGCAGTCAACTAGCGGTCCGCACAGATACGCAGTATTTT	CASSQLAVRTDTQYF
TRBJ2-7	TRBD2	.	TRBV11-2	TGTGCCAGCAGCCGGGGGAGGCTAGCGGGAGGGCCTGACGAGCAGTACTTC	CASSRGRLAGGPDEQYF
TRBJ2-6	.	.	TRBV27	TGTGCCAGCAGTTTATCCCTGACTGGGGCCAACGTCCTGACTTTC	CASSLSLTGANVLTF
TRBJ2-7	TRBD1	.	TRBV18	TGTGCCAGCTCATCCCTGGACAGGTACGAGCAGTACTTC	CASSSLDRYEQYF
TRBJ1-4	.	.	TRBV15	TGTGCCACCAGCAGGGTGGGGGCTGGTAATGAAAAACTGTTTTTT	CATSRVGAGNEKLFF
TRBJ2-1	TRBD2	.	TRBV6-4	TGTGCCAGCAGTTCCGGGACTACCGTCAATGAGCAGTTCTTC	CASSSGTTVNEQFF
TRBJ2-3	.	.	TRBV2	TGTGCCAGCAGTGAAGCGCTTAGGGGGACAGATACGCAGTATTTT	CASSEALRGTDTQYF
TRBJ2-5	TRBD1	.	TRBV7-6	TGTGCCAGCAGCTCCGGGACAGCCCGCGAGACCCAGTACTTC	CASSSGTARETQYF
TRBJ2-1	TRBD2	.	TRBV7-8	TGTGCCAGCAGCTTAGCGTTAATCGTCGGTTCGGGACTAGCGGGGGTTTGGGATGAGCAGTTCTTC	CASSLALIVGSGLAGVWDEQFF